The T cell receptor (beta chain) under discussion was sequenced for a study of shared clonotypes between healthy human individuals. At the level of the study: Three plates were used per donor for CD4 naive, three for CD4 memory, two for CD8 naive and one for CD8 memory.

Recent acute infections and vaccinations were absent in the healthy HIV-negative adult donors. Within Nashville, Tennessee resided all donors, each a Caucasian adult. A word on this clone: Its target is not known.

The study, taken as a whole, reports: A generally larger estimated richness was seen in naive subsets than in memory subsets.

V dropped 3 bases and J dropped 4 bases, with 12 bases sitting between them. This CDR3 spans 15 amino acids. CDR1 and CDR2 (germline): LNHNV, YYDKDF (reference sequence). Some clones are missing from TCRdb's copy, which holds only in-frame ones; the method was immunoSEQ multiplex PCR. The sample has a few hundred thousand clones; over 65% are singletons. The sample consisted of memory CD4+ T cells sorted from blood. Documented subset: CD45RA-negative fraction. V is TRBV15 and J is TRBJ1-4; D may be TRBD1 (5 bases). The origin of this receptor is a man under 40 in good health. CDR3 bases: TGTGCCACCAGCAGCGTGACAGTAGTTAATGAAAAACTGTTTTTT. Its translation is CATSSVTVVNEKLFF.